Below, 20 T cell receptor beta chains from the same sample are listed, as sequenced in a study of CD8 T cells in ankylosing spondylitis. Study outcomes and limitations: Among TCR beta sequences, a motif of several highly homologous variants appeared characteristic of ankylosing spondylitis blood.

These receptors' antigens are unknown. From the 5' RACE reads, TCRdb called clonotypes with MiXCR, one entry per CDR3 protein. Here the sample spans around 770,000 distinct CDR3 sequences, 15% to 20% being singletons. The specimen was blood, either unsorted or a sorted T cell fraction (not recorded which). The receptor set was obtained from a male donor with ankylosing spondylitis.

The table lists this clonotype with many counts. This sequence joins TRBV12-3 or TRBV12-4 and TRBJ2-1; 9 nucleotides agree with TRBD2. CDR3 length: 16 residues. The V segment lost 4 bases and the J segment 0 bases; nucleotides outside the gene matches: 4. The chain's CDR3 is CASSSIAGASYNEQFF. For the CDR3, the DNA is TGTGCCAGCAGTTCCATAGCGGGGGCCTCCTACAATGAGCAGTTCTTC.

This clonotype has more than one count but fewer than ten. The chain recombines TRBV11-2 with TRBJ2-5, with TRBD1 as a possible D gene (5 bases). V gave up 0 bases and J gave up 5 bases, with 13 bases separating them. The CDR3 contains 15 residues. Germline CDR1 SGHAT, CDR2 FQNNGV. The CDR3 bases are TGTGCCAGCAGCTTAGAACCTAGGGGCGCGGAGACCCAGTACTTC. Amino acid sequence: CASSLEPRGAETQYF.

This clonotype occurred once. At one end, the junction sequence differs from germline, possibly due to a read error. The chain employs TRBV7-8 and TRBJ2-3; the D is unclear. CDR3 length equals 14 residues. In germline, CDR1 is SGHVS, CDR2 FQNEAQ. The chain's CDR3 is CASSPRFITDMQYF. The CDR3 coding sequence is TGTGCCAGCAGCCCCCGCTTTATCACAGATATGCAGTATTTT.

This clonotype has just a few counts. V is TRBV29-1 and J is TRBJ2-3; a possible D gene is TRBD1 (6 bases). The CDR3 contains 13 residues. Per the germline V gene, CDR1 is SQVTM and CDR2 is ANQGSEA. With 4 bases removed from V and 3 bases from J, the gap between germline ends came to 11 bases. DNA of the CDR3: TGCAGCGTTGCAGGGGCTGGGACAGATACGCAGTATTTT. It yields the protein CSVAGAGTDTQYF.

A single count supports this clonotype. V gene TRBV9 combines with J gene TRBJ2-1; 10 bases are shared with TRBD2. Germline V lookup: CDR1 SGDLS, CDR2 YYNGEE. The CDR3 is 17 residues long. V lost 0 bases, J lost 6 bases, and 9 bases stayed unmatched. CDR3 sequence (DNA): TGTGCCAGCAGCGTAGGGTCTAGCGGGAGCCCCCTCAATGAGCAGTTCTTC. Protein: CASSVGSSGSPLNEQFF.

This clonotype has just a few counts. The gene calls are TRBV18 and TRBJ1-5; D unclear. CDR3 length equals 13 residues. V was clipped by 2 bases and J by 7 bases, with 9 bases between them. CDR1 is KGHSH and CDR2 is LQKENI in the germline V gene. The CDR3 DNA reads as TGTGCCAGCTCACCAGAGAAAGGGCAGCCCCAGCATTTT. It encodes CASSPEKGQPQHF.

The V gene is TRBV4-1, the J gene TRBJ2-3; the match to TRBD1 covers 7 bases. Germline V gene lookup returns CDR1 MGHRA and CDR2 YSYEKL. The CDR3 loop spans 18 amino acids. V was pared by 0 bases and J by 6 bases, with 15 bases of the junction left unmatched. CDR3 DNA sequence: TGCGCCAGCAGCCAAGATTTTCAACAGGGGCTATTACTGGATACGCAGTATTTT. Protein sequence: CASSQDFQQGLLLDTQYF.

This clonotype has more than one count but fewer than ten. The rearrangement joins TRBV4-2 to TRBJ2-7; D may match TRBD1 or TRBD2 (5 bases each). Deletions cut 2 bases from V and 2 bases from J, with 13 bases between. The germline V gene has CDR1 LGHNA and CDR2 YNFKEQ. This CDR3 has 15 residues. CDR3 DNA sequence: TGTGCCAGCAGCCAATTTACGGGACCAACCTACGAGCAGTACTTC. Its protein is CASSQFTGPTYEQYF.

This clonotype was detected a few times. The chain is built from TRBV11-2 and TRBJ2-1; the match to TRBD2 covers 7 bases. The CDR3 sequence is 16 residues long. V shed 1 base, J shed 6 bases, and the junction held 9 bases outside the gene matches. Germline-derived CDR1 and CDR2 are SGHAT and FQNNGV. The CDR3 region has the DNA TGTGCCAGCAGCTTAGCTCCCAGCGGGGTACGCAATGAGCAGTTCTTC. Translation: CASSLAPSGVRNEQFF.

The chain carries TRBV5-5 and TRBJ2-2; perhaps D is TRBD1 or TRBD2 (5 bases each). Germline assignment: CDR1 SGHKS and CDR2 YYEKEE (reference sequence). The CDR3 extends over 16 amino acids. Trimming took 4 bases from V and 4 from J, leaving 17 bases between them. CDR3 bases: TGTGCCAGCAGCGGGGCCCTAGGGAGCGGCACCGGGGAGCTGTTTTTT. Amino acids: CASSGALGSGTGELFF.

The chain carries TRBV7-3 and TRBJ2-7; 8 bases map to TRBD2. V shed 3 bases and J 3 bases; nucleotides not matched to a gene: 10. The V gene's germline CDR1 is SGHTA and CDR2 FQGTGA. This CDR3 is built from 16 residues. Here the CDR3 reads CASSLDGREAFYEQYF. In nucleotides, the CDR3 is TGTGCCAGCAGCTTGGATGGGCGGGAGGCGTTCTACGAGCAGTACTTC.

V usage is TRBV12-3 or TRBV12-4 and J usage is TRBJ2-1; 11 bases are a match to TRBD2. CDR3 size: 18 residues. V lost 3 bases, J lost 7 bases, and 14 bases stayed unmatched. In nucleotides, the CDR3 is TGTGCCAGCAGTTTTGTGTTGATAGCGGGAGGGCGGGTAAATGAGCAGTTCTTC. This encodes CASSFVLIAGGRVNEQFF.

This sequence joins TRBV4-1 and TRBJ1-2; TRBD1 is a possible D gene (5 bases). Germline values: CDR1 MGHRA, CDR2 YSYEKL. Trimming pared 1 base from V and 6 bases from J, leaving 12 bases between. This CDR3 spans 14 amino acids. In DNA, the CDR3 is TGCGCCAGCAGCCAAGTGAGGGGAGTGGATGGCTACACCTTC. It yields the protein CASSQVRGVDGYTF.

This clonotype was seen at least ten times. The chain combines TRBV4-3 with TRBJ2-1; TRBD2 matches 10 bases. V dropped 0 bases and J dropped 4; count of bases not matched to a gene: 3. CDR3 size: 16 residues. Germline CDR1 LGHNA, CDR2 YSLEER. The CDR3 reads CASSQDASGGYNEQFF. The CDR3 nucleotides read TGCGCCAGCAGCCAAGACGCTAGCGGGGGATACAATGAGCAGTTCTTC.

CDR3 loop: CASRTPGNTIYF. CDR3 sequence (DNA): TGTGCCAGCAGAACCCCCGGAAACACCATATATTTT. The chain joins TRBV28 to TRBJ1-3, with unresolved D. Germline CDR1 MDHEN, CDR2 SYDVKM. Trimming cost V 6 bases and J 4 bases, with 7 bases left between them. This CDR3 comprises 12 residues.

In this sample, this clonotype turned up a few times. The rearrangement uses TRBV6-1 and TRBJ2-3; D is possibly TRBD2 (5 bases). The CDR3 covers 15 residues. V was clipped by 6 bases and J by 3 bases, with 16 bases between them. Looked up from germline, CDR1 is MNHNS and CDR2 is SASEGT. The CDR3 DNA reads as TGTGCCAGCAGCGACACCTTGGGGAGTACAGATACGCAGTATTTT. Translation gives CASSDTLGSTDTQYF.

This clonotype was found a few times. The CDR3 is CASSVGSSGQETQYF. In DNA form, the CDR3 reads TGTGCCAGCAGCGTAGGGTCGAGTGGGCAAGAGACCCAGTACTTC. The V gene is TRBV9, the J gene TRBJ2-5; no clear D gene. Trimming cost V 0 bases and J 2 bases, with 11 bases left between them. The V gene's germline CDR1 is SGDLS and CDR2 YYNGEE. The CDR3 is 15 amino acids.

The sample holds a few counts of this clonotype. This chain joins TRBV24-1 and TRBJ2-1; 9 nucleotides agree with TRBD2. V dropped 0 bases and J dropped 5; count of bases not matched to a gene: 4. CDR3 length: 16 residues. Germline V lookup: CDR1 KGHDR, CDR2 SFDVKD. In nucleotides, the CDR3 is TGTGCCACCAGTGATTTGGGGCGGGAGGGCCACAATGAGCAGTTCTTC. It encodes CATSDLGREGHNEQFF.

This clonotype has only a few counts. The rearrangement uses TRBV27 and TRBJ2-5, with 10 bases fitting TRBD2. CDR3 length: 14 residues. CDR1 is MNHEY, CDR2 SMNVEV, per germline (reference sequence). Losses at the gene ends were 0 bases for V and 5 bases for J; bases not matched to a gene: 0. The CDR3 region is CASSLSTSGETQYF. For the CDR3, the DNA is TGTGCCAGCAGTTTATCGACTAGCGGGGAGACCCAGTACTTC.

This chain connects TRBV29-1 to TRBJ2-7; TRBD1 matches 9 bases. The germline V gene encodes CDR1 SQVTM and CDR2 ANQGSEA. V trimming: 4 bases; J trimming: 4 bases; junction bases outside the gene matches: 11. The CDR3 length is 15 residues. The CDR3 coding sequence is TGCAGCGTTGCTCCTCACGGACAGGGGTTTTACGAGCAGTACTTC. Its translation: CSVAPHGQGFYEQYF.